This TCR beta chain was captured by sequencing in a study of T cell responses to AZD1222 COVID-19 vaccine. The CDR3 totals 14 residues. The V gene's germline CDR1 is SNHLY and CDR2 FYNNEI. V gave up 7 bases and J gave up 5 bases, with 18 bases separating them. The protocol was immunoSEQ multiplex PCR, while the TCRdb copy is restricted to in-frame clones and leaves out a portion. The sample holds about 150,000 clones, approximately 90% seen once. Study-level points and caveats: Without day 14 samples, only post-peak T cell repertoires were studied. Vaccine-associated CD4 TCRs spanned spike, dominant at 160-218 and 743-854. Spike-specific TCR breadth rose after two AZD1222 doses, and depth rose as well.

Concerning this clone: Its antigen is not known.

This sequence joins TRBV2 and TRBJ2-7; weak D call: TRBD1 (5 bases). Material: peripheral blood, obtained on day 0 of AZD1222 vaccination. The sequence was obtained from an adult in good health. The CDR3 DNA sequence: TGTGCCAGCACGAAAGAACCAGGGTTCCACGAGCAGTACTTC. Residues: CASTKEPGFHEQYF. The variable domain in full, with the rest retrieved from reference TRBV2 and TRBJ2-7, is EPEVTQTPSHQVTQMGQEVILRCVPISNHLYFYWYRQILGQKVEFLVSFYNNEISEKSEIFDDQFSVERPDGSNFTLKIRSTKLEDSAMYFCASTKEPGFHEQYFGPGTRLTVT.